Presented here are 30 T cell receptor beta chains from one specimen sequenced in a study of T cells after yellow fever vaccination. TCRdb recomputed calls from the 5' RACE reads with MiXCR, one row per CDR3 protein. This repertoire shows tens of thousands of distinct CDR3 sequences, about 7.9% found once; its top ten account for 25% to 30%. The sequenced sample was CD8+ T cells sorted from PBMCs, obtained around 15 days after the first yellow fever vaccination. These receptors all stem from a man aged 18 to 30 who received the YFV17D yellow fever vaccine.

The V and J genes are TRBV27 and TRBJ1-6, with unresolved D. The CDR3 is 15 residues long. Germline CDR1 is MNHEY and CDR2 is SMNVEV (reference sequence). V lost 6 bases and J 6 bases, leaving 15 bases between the germline ends. CDR3 sequence: CASSPLLSGNSPLHF. CDR3 nucleotides: TGTGCCAGCAGCCCTCTTTTGTCTGGTAATTCACCCCTCCACTTT.

This clonotype was detected many times. V usage is TRBV2 and J usage is TRBJ2-1, with D uncertain. This CDR3 has 15 residues. V was trimmed by 5 bases and J by 0 bases, leaving 11 bases between them. Germline loops: CDR1 SNHLY, CDR2 FYNNEI. CDR3 bases: TGTGCCAGCAGTCGGGCCACCCGCTCCTACAATGAGCAGTTCTTC. It yields the protein CASSRATRSYNEQFF.

In its sample, this clonotype was seen many times. The chain carries TRBV20-1 and TRBJ2-1, with TRBD1 matching 9 bases. The junction had 12 bases not matched to a gene; V was cut back by 5 bases and J by 7 bases. Per germline, CDR1 DFQATT and CDR2 SNEGSKA (reference sequence). The CDR3 extends over 15 amino acids. CDR3 protein: CSAWDMGQGKNEQFF. The CDR3 nucleotides read TGCAGTGCTTGGGATATGGGACAGGGAAAGAATGAGCAGTTCTTC.

The table lists this clonotype with many counts. The chain joins TRBV29-1 to TRBJ2-1; D is possibly TRBD1 (6 bases). The V gene's germline CDR1 is SQVTM and CDR2 ANQGSEA. The CDR3 runs to 14 residues. V gave up 3 bases and J gave up 4 bases, with 13 bases separating them. Here the CDR3 reads CSVDSGGGYNEQFF. The CDR3 DNA sequence: TGCAGCGTTGATAGTGGGGGCGGATACAATGAGCAGTTCTTC.

This clonotype has only a few counts. The chain links TRBV14 to TRBJ2-3; D unclear. V dropped 2 bases and J dropped 5 bases, with 5 bases sitting between them. This CDR3 contains 12 residues. CDR1 is SGHDN and CDR2 is FVKESK in the germline V gene. DNA for the CDR3: TGTGCCAGCAGCCAATTTCGAGATACGCAGTATTTT. Translation gives CASSQFRDTQYF.

The chain uses TRBV6-5 and TRBJ2-7; the match to TRBD1 covers 9 bases. The V and J ends lost 2 bases and 2 bases, in that order; junction bases with no gene match: 1. The CDR3 covers 14 residues. Per the germline V gene, CDR1 is MNHEY and CDR2 is SVGAGI. The CDR3 is CASSYGTGTYEQYF. CDR3 bases: TGTGCCAGCAGTTACGGGACAGGGACCTACGAGCAGTACTTC.

This clonotype was observed at least ten times. The gene calls are TRBV19 and TRBJ1-2; D gene unclear. The CDR3 sequence is 11 residues long. The germline CDR1 and CDR2 sequences are LNHDA and SQIVND (reference sequence). Trimming removed 5 bases at V and 5 bases at J, with 6 bases between. Here the CDR3 reads CASSFRYGYTF. As DNA, the CDR3 is TGTGCCAGTAGTTTCCGTTATGGCTACACCTTC.

This clonotype was detected ten times or more. This chain links TRBV6-2 or TRBV6-3 with TRBJ2-3; 8 bases map to TRBD2. Germline loops: CDR1 MNHEY, CDR2 SVGEGT. This CDR3 contains 19 residues. J lost 5 bases, V lost 0 bases, and 16 bases had no gene match. CDR3 DNA: TGTGCCAGCAGTTACTCTCGCTCTTGGAGTCGGGGGGGCCAAGATACGCAGTATTTT. Protein sequence: CASSYSRSWSRGGQDTQYF.

Only one count was recorded for this clonotype. The V call is TRBV7-2, the J call TRBJ2-7; no clear D gene. The germline V and J ends were trimmed by 0 bases and 2 bases, with 8 bases remaining between them. CDR3 length: 14 residues. The germline V gene encodes CDR1 SGHTA and CDR2 FQGNSA. CDR3 nucleotide sequence: TGTGCCAGCAGCTTAGCCCCTCAGACCTACGAGCAGTACGTC. Residues: CASSLAPQTYEQYV.

This clonotype was picked up many times. V usage is TRBV7-9 and J usage is TRBJ2-5; D unresolved. The V gene's germline CDR1 is SEHNR and CDR2 FQNEAQ (reference sequence). The CDR3 totals 18 residues. V was cut by 9 bases and J by 5 bases, with 31 bases left in between. The CDR3 DNA reads as TGTGCCAGTCAAGATCCACAGCGAGGTGGTGCCCGTACGGAGACCCAGTACTTC. Translation gives CASQDPQRGGARTETQYF.

This clonotype was counted at least ten times. This chain connects TRBV27 to TRBJ1-6; D gene unclear. From germline, CDR1 is MNHEY and CDR2 SMNVEV (reference sequence). The CDR3 totals 12 residues. Trimming left V 3 bases short and J 7 bases short, with 4 bases between. The CDR3 coding sequence is TGTGCCAGCAGTTTCCCGAATTCACCCCTCCACTTT. Translated, it gives CASSFPNSPLHF.

The sample holds a few counts of this clonotype. J is TRBJ2-7 and V is TRBV7-6; D is unresolved. The V and J ends lost 1 base and 2 bases respectively, with 9 bases between them. Germline CDR1 and CDR2: SGHVS and FNYEAQ. CDR3 length: 14 amino acids. CDR3 in amino acids: CASSLVTVPYEQYF. CDR3 nucleotides: TGTGCCAGCAGCTTAGTTACAGTACCCTACGAGCAGTACTTC. Complete variable domain (other parts from reference TRBV7-6 and TRBJ2-7): GAGVSQSPRYKVTKRGQDVALRCDPISGHVSLYWYRQALGQGPEFLTYFNYEAQQDKSGLPNDRFSAERPEGSISTLTIQRTEQRDSAMYRCASSLVTVPYEQYFGPGTRLTVT.

This clonotype was seen at least ten times. The CDR3 DNA reads TGCGCCAGCAGCCAAGACCCGGAGGTGCAGTACTTC. Translating gives CASSQDPEVQYF. The chain uses TRBV4-1 and TRBJ2-7; possibly TRBD2 for D (5 bases). The CDR3 totals 12 residues. With 0 bases removed from V and 9 bases from J, the gap between germline ends came to 9 bases. Germline V gene data show CDR1 as MGHRA and CDR2 as YSYEKL.

In the case of this clonotype: It may be a read error: a sequence one base away is much more abundant. The chain couples TRBV6-2 or TRBV6-3 to TRBJ2-7; weak D call: TRBD2 (5 bases). This CDR3 comprises 14 residues. The V and J ends lost 2 bases and 4 bases respectively, with 12 bases between them. Looked up from germline, CDR1 is MNHEY and CDR2 is SVGEGT. The CDR3 DNA sequence: TGTGCCAGCAGTTACCGGCACGGGGATTACGAGCAGTACGTC. Translation: CASSYRHGDYEQYV.

Details on this clonotype: A clone one base away is much larger, so this may be a read error. The CDR3 loop reads CTSSPGTTYKETQYF. CDR3 nucleotide sequence: TGTACCAGCAGTCCTGGGACCACCTACAAAGAGACCCAGTACTTC. The genes are TRBV28 and TRBJ2-5; D is possibly TRBD1 or TRBD2 (5 bases each). Germline CDR1 reads MDHEN; CDR2 reads SYDVKM. The CDR3 totals 15 residues.

This clonotype was counted ten times or more. This sequence joins TRBV5-4 and TRBJ2-1, with 11 positions matching TRBD2. This CDR3 has 16 amino acids. After removal of 4 bases from V and 8 bases from J, the junction contained 11 bases not matched to a gene. CDR1 is SGHNT and CDR2 is YYREEE in the germline V gene (reference sequence). CDR3 sequence reads: CASSPILAGGQDEQFF. CDR3 coding DNA: TGTGCCAGCAGCCCTATATTAGCGGGGGGGCAGGATGAGCAGTTCTTC.

This clonotype was recorded at least ten times. The chain couples TRBV20-1 to TRBJ1-3; D may be TRBD1 (6 bases). Germline lookup yields CDR1 DFQATT and CDR2 SNEGSKA (reference sequence). This CDR3 spans 15 amino acids. The V end lost 3 bases, the J end lost 7 bases, and 19 bases lay between the germline ends. The CDR3 DNA sequence: TGCAGTGCTAGCGGGACAACTGGATACTGGAACACCATATATTTT. Translated: CSASGTTGYWNTIYF.

This clonotype was picked up many times. The chain carries TRBV4-1 and TRBJ1-4; no reliable D call. Germline assignment: CDR1 MGHRA and CDR2 YSYEKL. The CDR3 covers 14 residues. Trimming shortened V by 3 bases and J by 5 bases, and 10 bases separated the two germline ends. The CDR3 reads CASSHPHRNEKLFF. Written as DNA, the CDR3 is TGCGCCAGCAGCCATCCCCACAGAAATGAAAAACTGTTTTTT.

The chain combines TRBV12-5 with TRBJ2-6; D uncertain. The CDR3 extends over 16 amino acids. The V end was cut by 2 bases, the J end by 1 base, with 9 bases between. Per the germline V gene, CDR1 is LGHNT and CDR2 is FRNRAP. As DNA, the CDR3 is TGTGCTAGTGGTTTGTTCGGTAGTTCTGGGGCCAACGTCCTGACTTTC. It codes for CASGLFGSSGANVLTF.

This clonotype has more than one count but fewer than ten. The genes are TRBV19 and TRBJ2-1, with 11 nucleotides matching TRBD2. The V gene's germline CDR1 is LNHDA and CDR2 SQIVND (reference sequence). V lost 7 bases and J lost 2; bases outside the gene matches: 4. CDR3 length: 15 residues. The CDR3 region has the DNA TGTGCCAGTACCCCGACTAGCGGGGCCTACAATGAGCAGTTCTTC. Translation gives CASTPTSGAYNEQFF.

This clonotype was seen repeatedly, ten times or more. The V gene is TRBV4-2, the J gene TRBJ1-2; TRBD1 agrees at 7 bases. CDR3 size: 16 residues. Germline V lookup: CDR1 LGHNA, CDR2 YNFKEQ. V trimming: 0 bases; J trimming: 5 bases; junction bases outside the gene matches: 9. The CDR3 DNA sequence: TGTGCCAGCAGCCAAGACACCGGGACAGCGAAGTATGGCTACACCTTC. This gives the protein CASSQDTGTAKYGYTF.

Many counts were recorded for this clonotype. The gene calls are TRBV4-2 and TRBJ2-5, with 7 bases that match TRBD2. Germline V gives CDR1 LGHNA, CDR2 YNFKEQ. J lost 1 base, V lost 6 bases, and 2 bases had no gene match. The length of the CDR3 is 13 residues. In DNA, the CDR3 is TGTGCCAGCAGTACTAGCGCCCAAGAGACCCAGTACTTC. Residues: CASSTSAQETQYF.

The sample holds many counts of this clonotype. The J gene is TRBJ1-5, the V gene TRBV6-2 or TRBV6-3, with 8 bases matching TRBD1. From germline, CDR1 is MNHEY and CDR2 SVGEGT. Trimming at V came to 6 bases and at J to 3 bases, leaving 4 bases not matched to a gene. The CDR3 covers 14 residues. The CDR3 here is CASSPGGYNQPQHF. CDR3 DNA: TGTGCCAGCAGCCCAGGGGGCTACAATCAGCCCCAGCATTTT.

This clonotype occurred many times. The rearrangement links TRBV7-8 to TRBJ2-5, with 10 nucleotides matching TRBD2. CDR1 is SGHVS and CDR2 is FQNEAQ in the germline V gene. V was clipped by 4 bases and J by 4 bases; unmatched bases: 6. There are 15 residues in the CDR3. The CDR3 DNA reads TGTGCCAGCAGCTCCGAGCGGGGGGGTAGAGAGACCCAGTACTTC. It translates to CASSSERGGRETQYF.

V usage is TRBV30 and J usage is TRBJ2-5, with 7 positions matching TRBD2. Per germline, CDR1 GTSNPN and CDR2 SVGIG (reference sequence). The CDR3 contains 13 residues. V lost 4 bases to trimming and J lost 3 bases; unmatched junction nucleotides: 5. CDR3 sequence (DNA): TGTGCCTGGATGGCGGGGGAGAAAGAGACCCAGTACTTC. It is translated as CAWMAGEKETQYF.

This clonotype occurred many times. The genes are TRBV25-1 and TRBJ2-5, with 7 bases matching TRBD1. Germline CDR1 is MGHDK and CDR2 is SYGVNS. V shed 7 bases, J shed 6 bases, and the junction held 11 bases outside the gene matches. This CDR3 has 14 amino acids. CDR3 sequence: CASIPRGSTKTQYF. For the CDR3, the DNA is TGTGCCAGCATTCCCAGGGGGTCTACAAAGACCCAGTACTTC.

In its sample, this clonotype was seen many times. The chain links TRBV7-9 to TRBJ2-6; the D is unclear. The germline V and J ends were trimmed by 5 bases and 0 bases, with 8 bases remaining between them. CDR3 size: 15 residues. The germline gives CDR1 SEHNR, CDR2 FQNEAQ (reference sequence). This CDR3 reads CASSVVDSGANVLTF. The CDR3 DNA sequence: TGTGCCAGCAGCGTTGTGGACTCTGGGGCCAACGTCCTGACTTTC.

This clonotype was seen many times. CDR3 region: CASSLGRGLLAKNIQYF. CDR3 bases: TGTGCCAGCAGTTTGGGCAGGGGACTACTAGCCAAAAACATTCAGTACTTC. The gene calls are TRBV12-3 or TRBV12-4 and TRBJ2-4; D perhaps matches TRBD2 (7 bases). V was cut by 3 bases and J by 0 bases, with 15 bases left in between. The CDR3 runs to 17 residues.

This clonotype appeared a few times. The chain uses TRBV7-9 and TRBJ1-6; 8 bases map to TRBD1. Germline CDR1 is SEHNR and CDR2 is FQNEAQ (reference sequence). CDR3 length: 12 amino acids. Trimming cost V 9 bases and J 10 bases; bases outside gene matches: 5. CDR3 amino acids: CASKQGGSPLHF. CDR3 coding DNA: TGTGCCAGTAAACAGGGGGGATCACCCCTCCACTTT.

There are many counts of this clonotype. This chain uses TRBV7-6 with TRBJ2-5; 8 nucleotides agree with TRBD2. This CDR3 has 17 residues. V lost 1 base to trimming and J lost 3 bases; unmatched junction nucleotides: 10. CDR1 is SGHVS, CDR2 FNYEAQ, per germline. This chain's CDR3 is CASSLESASGGKETQYF. The CDR3 nucleotides are TGTGCCAGCAGCTTAGAAAGTGCGAGCGGGGGAAAAGAGACCCAGTACTTC. The full variable domain, in which reference TRBV7-6 and TRBJ2-5 provide the parts outside the CDR3, is GAGVSQSPRYKVTKRGQDVALRCDPISGHVSLYWYRQALGQGPEFLTYFNYEAQQDKSGLPNDRFSAERPEGSISTLTIQRTEQRDSAMYRCASSLESASGGKETQYFGPGTRLLVL.